This T cell receptor (beta chain) was obtained from a study of CD8+ T cells in alopecia areata. Turning to the study itself: Treated patients were given 5 to 10 mg oral tofacitinib twice daily. For 6 to 18 months, tofacitinib was taken, and 6 months off drug followed. Findings of the study overall: The treated group had a single nonresponder, limiting CD8+ expansion-response conclusions.

The CDR3 has 14 residues. Germline V gene data show CDR1 as SGHAT and CDR2 as FQNNGV. Deletions cut 1 base from V and 3 bases from J, with 8 bases between. As to this clone: Its antigen remains unidentified.

As to treatment: oral pan-JAK inhibitor, 5-10 mg twice daily. The sorting of PBMCs gave CD4+ and CD8+ T cells. RNA was isolated and reverse transcribed to cDNA, the sequencing template. TCRdb's copy holds only in-frame clones and misses some; the assay was immunoSEQ multiplex PCR. The sample shows 200,000 to 250,000 clones, approximately 67% of them seen only once. The sequenced sample was CD4+ T cells sorted from blood, obtained around week 44, from a patient treated with tofacitinib. The origin of this receptor is a human donor with alopecia areata. This chain links TRBV11-2 with TRBJ2-3; D is unresolved. Here the CDR3 DNA reads TGTGCCAGCAGCTTAGTACCGAAAACAGATACGCAGTATTTT. Its protein is CASSLVPKTDTQYF.